This TCR beta chain comes out of a study of T cell repertoires in cytomegalovirus infection. Turning to this clonotype: No antigen is known for it.

The CDR3 sequence is 15 residues long. With 7 bases removed from V and 3 bases from J, the gap between germline ends came to 18 bases. Germline V lookup: CDR1 SQVTM, CDR2 ANQGSEA. Study-level findings and limits: Dominating the ex vivo response were HLA-C-restricted CMV-specific TCR beta clonotypes.

TCRdb fed the reads into MiXCR, producing one record per CDR3 protein. The sample records more than 650,000 distinct CDR3 sequences, approximately 40% being singletons. The V call is TRBV29-1, the J call TRBJ2-2, with D possibly being TRBD2 (6 bases). The sample taken for sequencing was PBMCs. This receptor was identified in a human donor in good health (CMV status not recorded). Some clones in this sample may be carry-over from other donors' samples. The CDR3 DNA sequence: TGCAGCGCCCAAAGGTCTTGGGGGGACACCGGGGAGCTGTTTTTT. Translating it yields CSAQRSWGDTGELFF.